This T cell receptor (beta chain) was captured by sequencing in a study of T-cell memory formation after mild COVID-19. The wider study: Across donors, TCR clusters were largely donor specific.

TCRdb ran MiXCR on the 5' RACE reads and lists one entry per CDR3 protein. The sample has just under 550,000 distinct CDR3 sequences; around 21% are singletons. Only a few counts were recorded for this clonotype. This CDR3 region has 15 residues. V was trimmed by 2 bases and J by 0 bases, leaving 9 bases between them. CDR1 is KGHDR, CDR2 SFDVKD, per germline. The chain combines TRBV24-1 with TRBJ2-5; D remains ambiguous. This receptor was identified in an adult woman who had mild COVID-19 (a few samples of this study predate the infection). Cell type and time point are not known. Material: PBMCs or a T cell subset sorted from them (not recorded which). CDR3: CATSDSTEYQETQYF. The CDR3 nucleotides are TGTGCCACCAGTGATTCCACAGAGTACCAAGAGACCCAGTACTTC.